The TCR beta chain under discussion was sequenced for a study of T cells in Graves' hyperthyroidism and ophthalmopathy. At the level of the study: Staff took peripheral blood when the initial diagnosis was made, before any treatment began. Points from the study as a whole: In the blood, most expanded thyroid clonotypes above 0.001 appeared as well.

The CDR3 is 18 residues long. Germline V gives CDR1 SGHTA, CDR2 FQGNSA. V trimming: 5 bases; J trimming: 5 bases; junction bases outside the gene matches: 12. TCR beta CDR3 regions were amplified from RNA transcripts. The HTBI primer set served for first-round RT-PCR of the TCR CDR3. TCRdb analysed the multiplex PCR reads with MiXCR anew, one entry per CDR3 protein. The sample holds about 610,000 distinct CDR3 sequences, approximately 14% seen once. This clonotype was seen only a few times. Its specificity is unknown. The V call is TRBV7-2, the J call TRBJ2-5, with TRBD2 identical over 15 bases. The sequencing sample was made of blood. This TCR came from a woman in her forties with Graves' ophthalmopathy. DNA of the CDR3: TGTGCCAGCAGCCCGACATCGGGACTAGCGGGAGGAAGGGAGACCCAGTACTTC. The encoded protein is CASSPTSGLAGGRETQYF.